Listed below are T cell receptor beta chains from one sample, sequenced in a study of a mutant IDH1 vaccine in newly diagnosed glioma. Measured with immunoSEQ multiplex PCR; TCRdb has only the in-frame clones, and not every one. The profile shows around 70,000 clones, approximately 86% of them singletons. No antigens are known for them. Source: PBMCs, taken from a glioma patient whose treatment included an IDH1 peptide vaccine. The receptors here all came from a man younger than 40 with glioma. CDR3s include the opening cysteine and the closing phenylalanine or tryptophan. The order of the fields is clone size, D gene, V gene, J gene, CDR3 protein, CDR3 DNA. The D gene is left open where the match is weak. Some rows mark clone size as missing; the rest say once, few, many or name a class of expanded clone.

size: .; D: .; V: TRBV9; J: TRBJ2-3; CDR3: CASSQWDGSTDTQYF; DNA: TGTGCCAGCAGCCAATGGGACGGATCCACAGATACGCAGTATTTT
size: .; D: .; V: TRBV19; J: TRBJ1-4; CDR3: CASSTREYGNEKLFF; DNA: TGTGCCAGTAGTACCAGGGAGTACGGTAATGAAAAACTGTTTTTT
size: .; D: .; V: TRBV28; J: TRBJ1-2; CDR3: CASSYPRGRGHGYTF; DNA: TGTGCCAGCAGCTACCCCCGGGGCAGGGGACATGGCTACACCTTC
size: .; D: .; V: TRBV10-3; J: TRBJ2-7; CDR3: CAISESPGYEQYF; DNA: TGTGCCATCAGTGAGTCGCCGGGGTACGAGCAGTACTTC
size: once; D: .; V: TRBV7-2; J: TRBJ2-4; CDR3: CATLGPKNIQYF; DNA: TGTGCCACCCTAGGACCTAAAAACATTCAGTACTTC
size: .; D: .; V: TRBV11-2; J: TRBJ2-5; CDR3: CASSQGHQETQYF; DNA: TGTGCCAGCAGCCAGGGACACCAAGAGACCCAGTACTTC
size: once; D: TRBD2; V: TRBV10-3; J: TRBJ2-1; CDR3: CAIRSPTSGPYNEQFF; DNA: TGTGCCATCAGAAGCCCCACTAGCGGTCCCTACAATGAGCAGTTCTTC
size: .; D: .; V: TRBV2; J: TRBJ2-5; CDR3: CASSLQGTETQYF; DNA: TGTGCCAGCAGCTTACAGGGAACGGAGACCCAGTACTTC
size: .; D: .; V: TRBV28; J: TRBJ2-7; CDR3: CASSPTDYRGGIYERYF; DNA: TGTGCCAGCAGCCCTACAGACTACAGGGGAGGAATTTACGAGCGGTACTTC
size: .; D: .; V: TRBV9; J: TRBJ1-1; CDR3: CASSVVTEAFF; DNA: TGTGCCAGCAGCGTAGTCACTGAAGCTTTCTTT
size: .; D: .; V: TRBV4-3; J: TRBJ2-1; CDR3: CASSQENSPFPYNEQFF; DNA: TGCGCCAGCAGCCAAGAGAACAGCCCCTTTCCCTACAATGAGCAGTTCTTC
size: few; D: .; V: TRBV2; J: TRBJ1-1; CDR3: CASRLERGDGTEAFF; DNA: TGTGCCAGCAGGTTAGAGAGAGGAGACGGCACTGAAGCTTTCTTT
size: .; D: .; V: TRBV19; J: TRBJ2-7; CDR3: CASSIRNGGPYEQYF; DNA: TGTGCCAGTAGTATTCGAAATGGGGGCCCCTACGAGCAGTACTTC
size: .; D: TRBD2; V: TRBV28; J: TRBJ2-3; CDR3: CASSLGTTVDTQYF; DNA: TGTGCCAGCAGTTTAGGGACTACAGTCGATACGCAGTATTTT
size: .; D: TRBD1; V: TRBV28; J: TRBJ2-2; CDR3: CASSQETGQPGELFF; DNA: TGTGCCAGCAGTCAAGAGACAGGGCAGCCCGGGGAGCTGTTTTTT
size: .; D: .; V: TRBV5-1; J: TRBJ2-3; CDR3: CASSKGPTDTQYF; DNA: TGCGCCAGCAGCAAGGGACCCACAGATACGCAGTATTTT
size: .; D: TRBD2; V: TRBV7-9; J: TRBJ2-7; CDR3: CASSTRAGLSSEQYF; DNA: TGTGCCAGCAGCACCCGGGCGGGACTATCCTCCGAGCAGTACTTC
size: .; D: .; V: TRBV6-5; J: TRBJ2-1; CDR3: CASSWGRDNEQFF; DNA: TGTGCCAGCAGTTGGGGCCGCGACAATGAGCAGTTCTTC
size: .; D: .; V: TRBV18; J: TRBJ1-1; CDR3: CASSPRLGLGGVQGEAFF; DNA: TGTGCCAGCTCACCGCGCCTGGGACTCGGCGGGGTCCAAGGGGAAGCTTTCTTT
size: .; D: .; V: TRBV13; J: TRBJ1-2; CDR3: CASSLGGGRGYTF; DNA: TGTGCCAGCAGCTTAGGGGGCGGTAGGGGCTACACCTTC
size: .; D: TRBD1; V: TRBV5-1; J: TRBJ2-1; CDR3: CASSLGQEINEQFF; DNA: TGCGCCAGCAGCTTAGGACAGGAAATAAATGAGCAGTTCTTC
size: .; D: TRBD2; V: TRBV7-8; J: TRBJ2-3; CDR3: CASSLMGGITDTQYF; DNA: TGTGCCAGCAGCTTAATGGGAGGGATCACAGATACGCAGTATTTT
size: .; D: TRBD1; V: TRBV27; J: TRBJ2-1; CDR3: CASSVTGGYNEQFF; DNA: TGTGCCAGCAGTGTGACAGGGGGGTACAATGAGCAGTTCTTC
size: .; D: .; V: TRBV5-5; J: TRBJ2-5; CDR3: CASSLVPADQETQYF; DNA: TGTGCCAGCAGCTTGGTACCGGCGGACCAAGAGACCCAGTACTTC
size: .; D: .; V: TRBV18; J: TRBJ2-7; CDR3: CASSPQGNEQYF; DNA: TGTGCCAGCTCACCACAGGGGAACGAGCAGTACTTC
size: .; D: TRBD1; V: TRBV7-2; J: TRBJ2-7; CDR3: CASSEDRAGVEQYF; DNA: TGTGCCAGCAGCGAGGACAGGGCCGGAGTCGAGCAGTACTTC
size: once; D: .; V: TRBV21-1; J: TRBJ1-5; CDR3: CASSDRGQVPPNQVHF; DNA: TGTGCCAGCAGCGACCGGGGACAGGTTCCCCCTAACCAGGTCCATTTT
size: few; D: .; V: TRBV11-2; J: TRBJ1-1; CDR3: CASSRPRVGDTEAFF; DNA: TGTGCCAGCAGCCGACCAAGGGTGGGTGACACTGAAGCTTTCTTT
size: few; D: .; V: TRBV5-4; J: TRBJ1-1; CDR3: CASSSPEVNTEAFF; DNA: TGTGCCAGCAGCTCCCCGGAGGTGAACACTGAAGCTTTCTTT
size: .; D: TRBD2; V: TRBV6-1; J: TRBJ2-1; CDR3: CASSEVGLAGNEQFF; DNA: TGTGCCAGCAGTGAAGTAGGCCTAGCGGGAAATGAGCAGTTCTTC
size: once; D: TRBD1; V: TRBV7-9; J: TRBJ2-2; CDR3: CASRGPRQGANTGELFF; DNA: TGTGCCAGCAGGGGTCCCCGGCAGGGGGCGAACACCGGGGAGCTGTTTTTT
size: .; D: TRBD1; V: TRBV7-9; J: TRBJ1-2; CDR3: CASSSQDRVNYGYTF; DNA: TGTGCCAGCAGCTCCCAAGACAGGGTGAACTATGGCTACACCTTC
size: .; D: .; V: TRBV7-6; J: TRBJ2-7; CDR3: CASSLPQREQYF; DNA: TGTGCCAGCAGCTTACCCCAGCGGGAGCAGTACTTC
size: .; D: .; V: TRBV15; J: TRBJ2-3; CDR3: CATSRDLGTDTQYF; DNA: TGTGCCACCAGCAGAGATCTGGGAACAGATACGCAGTATTTT
size: once; D: TRBD2; V: TRBV28; J: TRBJ2-3; CDR3: CASSPLAGDDDTQYF; DNA: TGTGCCAGCAGTCCTCTAGCGGGAGATGATGATACGCAGTATTTT
size: .; D: .; V: TRBV7-3; J: TRBJ2-5; CDR3: CASSLSMGETQYF; DNA: TGTGCCAGCAGCTTATCGATGGGGGAGACCCAGTACTTC
size: .; D: .; V: TRBV5-4; J: TRBJ2-3; CDR3: CASSLGGTDTQYF; DNA: TGTGCCAGCAGCTTGGGGGGCACAGATACGCAGTATTTT
size: .; D: .; V: TRBV2; J: TRBJ2-2; CDR3: CASSWDTNTGELFF; DNA: TGTGCCAGCAGTTGGGACACGAACACCGGGGAGCTGTTTTTT
size: once; D: TRBD2; V: TRBV19; J: TRBJ2-5; CDR3: CASSVGGAGEGETQYF; DNA: TGTGCCAGTAGTGTCGGGGGGGCTGGCGAAGGAGAGACCCAGTACTTC
size: .; D: TRBD2; V: TRBV6-5; J: TRBJ2-5; CDR3: CASRTTSGGRETQYF; DNA: TGTGCCAGCAGGACGACTAGCGGGGGGCGGGAGACCCAGTACTTC
size: .; D: TRBD1; V: TRBV9; J: TRBJ1-5; CDR3: CASSLSGTGDSNQPQHF; DNA: TGTGCCAGCAGCCTTTCCGGGACAGGGGATAGCAATCAGCCCCAGCATTTT
size: .; D: .; V: TRBV5-1; J: TRBJ2-7; CDR3: CASSLAGDGTYEQYF; DNA: TGCGCCAGCAGCTTGGCAGGGGACGGGACCTACGAGCAGTACTTC
size: .; D: TRBD1; V: TRBV5-1; J: TRBJ2-7; CDR3: CASSWGREDRGSEQYF; DNA: TGCGCCAGCAGCTGGGGGCGTGAGGACAGGGGAAGCGAGCAGTACTTC
size: .; D: .; V: TRBV6-1; J: TRBJ2-2; CDR3: CASSELGRGSNTGELFF; DNA: TGTGCCAGCAGTGAACTCGGTCGCGGCTCGAACACCGGGGAGCTGTTTTTT
size: .; D: .; V: TRBV28; J: TRBJ2-6; CDR3: CASSLSIRGTAFLSGANVLTF; DNA: TGTGCCAGCAGTTTATCAATTCGGGGGACAGCGTTTCTCTCTGGGGCCAACGTCCTGACTTTC
size: .; D: .; V: TRBV5-6; J: TRBJ1-4; CDR3: CASSFLQVNEKLFF; DNA: TGTGCCAGCAGCTTTCTTCAAGTTAATGAAAAACTGTTTTTT
size: .; D: TRBD2; V: TRBV28; J: TRBJ2-5; CDR3: CASRNTGLAGGARYF; DNA: TGTGCCAGCAGAAATACCGGACTAGCGGGGGGCGCCCGGTACTTC